These 21 T cell receptor beta chains share one sample of origin, sequenced in a study of blood T cells in healthy people across ages. A second roughly 7 to 11 cycle PCR used barcoded and J-beta primers. TCRdb processed the 5' RACE reads anew with MiXCR; each CDR3 protein has one entry. This sample has around 1.5 million distinct CDR3 sequences, with roughly 40% found just once. Sequenced material: blood. The receptors shown here come from a woman between 18 and 29 years old in good health.

The V call is TRBV29-1, the J call TRBJ2-3, with a tentative D call TRBD2 (5 bases). CDR1 is SQVTM, CDR2 ANQGSEA, per germline. V lost 7 bases and J 4 bases, leaving 12 bases between the germline ends. The CDR3 runs 12 residues. The CDR3 loop reads CSAGVLSDTQYF. The CDR3 DNA sequence: TGCAGCGCCGGGGTCCTATCAGATACGCAGTATTTT.

The chain carries TRBV20-1 and TRBJ2-7, with TRBD2 identical over 13 bases. V lost 3 bases to trimming and J lost 4 bases; unmatched junction nucleotides: 6. Germline CDR1 is DFQATT and CDR2 is SNEGSKA (reference sequence). The CDR3 is 15 residues long. The CDR3 bases are TGCAGTGCTAGCGATGGGACTAGCGGGAAGTACGAGCAGTACTTC. Its translation is CSASDGTSGKYEQYF.

This clonotype was seen a few times. The rearrangement uses TRBV7-9 and TRBJ2-1; 10 bases are shared with TRBD1. Germline-derived CDR1 and CDR2 are SEHNR and FQNEAQ (reference sequence). The CDR3 is 15 residues long. Trimming at V came to 5 bases and at J to 7 bases, leaving 8 bases not matched to a gene. In DNA, the CDR3 is TGTGCCAGCAGCCGCTGGACAGGGGGAAAAAATGAGCAGTTCTTC. Its protein is CASSRWTGGKNEQFF.

This chain joins TRBV5-6 and TRBJ2-3, with TRBD2 identical over 10 bases. V lost 0 bases, J lost 12 bases, and 13 bases stayed unmatched. Germline CDR1 reads SGHDT; CDR2 reads YYEEEE. The CDR3 contains 16 residues. The CDR3 reads CASSLVLAGERGIQYF. DNA for the CDR3: TGTGCCAGCAGCTTGGTTCTAGCGGGGGAACGTGGAATCCAGTATTTT. Complete variable domain (other parts from reference TRBV5-6 and TRBJ2-3): DAGVTQSPTHLIKTRGQQVTLRCSPKSGHDTVSWYQQALGQGPQFIFQYYEEEERQRGNFPDRFSGHQFPNYSSELNVNALLLGDSALYLCASSLVLAGERGIQYFGPGTRLTVL.

The genes are TRBV28 and TRBJ1-1; TRBD1 might be the D (5 bases). There are 16 residues in the CDR3. Per germline, CDR1 MDHEN and CDR2 SYDVKM. The V gene lost 7 bases and the J gene lost 0 bases, with 18 bases spanning the gap. In DNA form, the CDR3 reads TGTGCCAGCACCCCTGGGGGGGTTTTCGTGAACACTGAAGCTTTCTTT. This encodes CASTPGGVFVNTEAFF.

There are a few counts of this clonotype. The rearrangement links TRBV7-9 to TRBJ2-3; D gene ambiguous. The CDR3 has 13 residues. The ends were cut back, 8 bases at V and 2 bases at J, with 11 bases in the middle. Germline assignment: CDR1 SEHNR and CDR2 FQNEAQ (reference sequence). CDR3 sequence (DNA): TGTGCCAGCCCGATAGGGAACACAGATACGCAGTATTTT. It codes for CASPIGNTDTQYF.

This chain joins TRBV12-3 or TRBV12-4 and TRBJ1-1; D is ambiguous. The CDR3 extends over 14 amino acids. V lost 6 bases and J 4 bases, leaving 15 bases between the germline ends. The CDR3: CASRLDWVGTEAFF. DNA of the CDR3: TGTGCCAGCAGGCTGGACTGGGTCGGCACTGAAGCTTTCTTT.

This clonotype was picked up many times. The CDR3 is CASSPVRRNTEAFF. CDR3 bases: TGTGCCAGCAGCCCGGTGCGCAGGAACACTGAAGCTTTCTTT. The chain links TRBV7-9 to TRBJ1-1; D uncertain. V lost 5 bases to trimming and J lost 1 base, with 11 bases between them. Germline CDR1 reads SEHNR; CDR2 reads FQNEAQ (reference sequence). This CDR3 is 14 amino acids long.

The chain is built from TRBV7-3 and TRBJ1-5, with D possibly being TRBD1 (5 bases). Germline V gene data show CDR1 as SGHTA and CDR2 as FQGTGA. The CDR3 has 14 residues. V was cut by 2 bases and J by 7 bases, with 12 bases left in between. The CDR3 protein is CASSLYGTNQPQHF. The DNA of the CDR3 is TGTGCCAGCAGCTTATATGGGACCAACCAGCCCCAGCATTTT.

V is TRBV25-1 and J is TRBJ2-1, with D possibly matching TRBD1 (5 bases). Deletions cut 5 bases from V and 3 bases from J, with 11 bases between. CDR3 length: 14 residues. The germline CDR1 and CDR2 sequences are MGHDK and SYGVNS. The CDR3 protein is CASSPQGNYNEQFF. The CDR3 bases are TGTGCCAGCAGTCCGCAGGGAAACTACAATGAGCAGTTCTTC.

V and J are TRBV6-6 and TRBJ1-4; 10 bases are shared with TRBD1. The CDR3 extends over 14 amino acids. CDR1 and CDR2 (germline): MNHNY, SVGAGI (reference sequence). Unmatched junction bases numbered 5, after V lost 7 bases and J lost 6 bases. In nucleotides, the CDR3 is TGTGCCAGCATGGCGGGACAGGGGTATGAAAAACTGTTTTTT. Amino acids: CASMAGQGYEKLFF.

This clonotype was seen only a few times. The chain is built from TRBV29-1 and TRBJ2-1; D is undetermined. Near its end, the DNA agrees better with TRBJ2-7, so the J call may be wrong. The CDR3 sequence is 17 residues long. Per germline, CDR1 SQVTM and CDR2 ANQGSEA. DNA of the CDR3: TGCAGCGCCTTGAAATCCTTGACTGATATATCCTACAATGAGCAGTACTTC. This sequence encodes CSALKSLTDISYNEQYF.

This chain links TRBV15 with TRBJ2-5, with 7 bases lining up with TRBD2. The CDR3 is made up of 14 amino acids. With V trimmed by 0 bases and J by 4 bases, 2 bases remained unmatched. The germline CDR1 and CDR2 sequences are LNHNV and YYDKDF (reference sequence). The CDR3 region has the DNA TGTGCCACCAGCAGAGAGGGAGGGACAGAGACCCAGTACTTC. Protein: CATSREGGTETQYF.

The chain is built from TRBV20-1 and TRBJ2-1; D is uncertain. V lost 0 bases to trimming and J lost 7 bases, with 16 bases between them. Germline CDR1 DFQATT, CDR2 SNEGSKA (reference sequence). The CDR3 runs 15 residues. CDR3 in amino acids: CSARDQLNRINEQFF. The CDR3 DNA reads TGCAGTGCTAGAGATCAACTAAACCGAATAAATGAGCAGTTCTTC.

This clonotype was seen repeatedly, ten times or more. The J gene is TRBJ2-3, the V gene TRBV10-3; 11 positions agree with TRBD2. The CDR3 spans 14 residues. The V gene end was trimmed by 6 bases and the J gene end by 6 bases; junction bases not matched to a gene: 5. Germline assignment: CDR1 ENHRY and CDR2 SYGVKD. This chain's CDR3 is CAIRGTSGFDTQYF. As DNA, the CDR3 is TGTGCCATCAGAGGGACTAGCGGATTCGATACGCAGTATTTT.

The chain carries TRBV6-6 and TRBJ2-5; maybe TRBD2 (5 bases). Germline V gives CDR1 MNHNY, CDR2 SVGAGI (reference sequence). The CDR3 loop spans 13 amino acids. Trimming took 11 bases from V and 3 from J, leaving 16 bases between them. CDR3 sequence (DNA): TGTGCCGCCTCCGATGGAGGAAAAGAGACCCAGTACTTC. This codes for CAASDGGKETQYF.

With respect to this clonotype: This may be a read error, as it is one base from a much larger clone. The CDR3 reads CASSYTNEQFF. The CDR3 region has the DNA TGTGCCAGCAGTTACACGAATGAGCAGTTCTTC. The chain uses TRBV6-5 and TRBJ2-1; D call uncertain. Germline values: CDR1 MNHEY, CDR2 SVGAGI. V gave up 2 bases and J gave up 7 bases, with 3 bases separating them. This CDR3 has 11 amino acids.

V and J are TRBV20-1 and TRBJ2-7; D is unclear. This CDR3 region has 14 residues. V was cut by 0 bases and J by 0 bases, with 9 bases left in between. Germline loops: CDR1 DFQATT, CDR2 SNEGSKA (reference sequence). The DNA for the CDR3 is TGCAGTGCTAGAGATCTGGCAAACTCCTACGAGCAGTACTTC. This gives the protein CSARDLANSYEQYF.

This chain connects TRBV5-5 to TRBJ2-1, with D unclear. The length of the CDR3 is 15 residues. Germline CDR1 is SGHKS and CDR2 is YYEKEE (reference sequence). Trimming pared 2 bases from V and 7 bases from J, leaving 16 bases between. The CDR3 sequence is CASSFGPGRNNEQFF. The CDR3 DNA is TGTGCCAGCAGCTTTGGTCCAGGACGGAATAATGAGCAGTTCTTC. Based on the CDR3 plus reference TRBV5-5 and TRBJ2-1, the full variable domain is DAGVTQSPTHLIKTRGQQVTLRCSPISGHKSVSWYQQVLGQGPQFIFQYYEKEERGRGNFPDRFSARQFPNYSSELNVNALLLGDSALYLCASSFGPGRNNEQFFGPGTRLTVL.

The chain carries TRBV12-3 or TRBV12-4 and TRBJ1-5, with no clear D. V was pared by 5 bases and J by 4 bases, with 15 bases between. CDR3 length: 15 residues. CDR3 bases: TGTGCCAGCAGTCCCCAGGTCCCCGCAAATCAGCCCCAGCATTTT. Translated, it gives CASSPQVPANQPQHF.

Concerning this clonotype itself: A much larger clone sits a single nucleotide away, making a read error possible. The V gene is TRBV6-2 or TRBV6-3, the J gene TRBJ2-3, with D unresolved. Looked up from germline, CDR1 is MNHEY and CDR2 is SVGEGT. V shed 4 bases and J shed 2 bases, with 4 bases lying between them. The CDR3 has 12 residues. CDR3 sequence: CASSWVTDTQYF. The DNA for the CDR3 is TGTGCCAGCAGTTGGGTCACAGATACGCAGTATTTT.